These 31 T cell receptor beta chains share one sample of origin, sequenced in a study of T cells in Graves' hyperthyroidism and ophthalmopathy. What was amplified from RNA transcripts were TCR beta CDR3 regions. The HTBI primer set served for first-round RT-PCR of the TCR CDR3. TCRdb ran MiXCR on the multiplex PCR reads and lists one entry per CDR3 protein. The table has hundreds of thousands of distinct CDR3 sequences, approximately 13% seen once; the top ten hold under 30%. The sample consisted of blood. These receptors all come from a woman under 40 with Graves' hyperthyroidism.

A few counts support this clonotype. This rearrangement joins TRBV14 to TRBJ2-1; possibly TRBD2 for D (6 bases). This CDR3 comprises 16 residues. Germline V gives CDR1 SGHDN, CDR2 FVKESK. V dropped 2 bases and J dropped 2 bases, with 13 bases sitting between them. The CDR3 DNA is TGTGCCAGCAGCCAAATAGCGGTCCAGACCTACAATGAGCAGTTCTTC. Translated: CASSQIAVQTYNEQFF.

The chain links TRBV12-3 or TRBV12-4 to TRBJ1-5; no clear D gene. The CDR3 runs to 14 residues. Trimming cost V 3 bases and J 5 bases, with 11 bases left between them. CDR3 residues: CASSFNRTDQPQHF. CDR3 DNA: TGTGCCAGCAGTTTCAACAGAACCGATCAGCCCCAGCATTTT.

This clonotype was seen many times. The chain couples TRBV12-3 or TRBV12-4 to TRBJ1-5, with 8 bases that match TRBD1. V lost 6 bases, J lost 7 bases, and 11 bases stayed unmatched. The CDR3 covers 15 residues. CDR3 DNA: TGTGCCAGCAGCAAATGGGCAGGGGGCGGACAGCCCCAGCATTTT. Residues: CASSKWAGGGQPQHF.

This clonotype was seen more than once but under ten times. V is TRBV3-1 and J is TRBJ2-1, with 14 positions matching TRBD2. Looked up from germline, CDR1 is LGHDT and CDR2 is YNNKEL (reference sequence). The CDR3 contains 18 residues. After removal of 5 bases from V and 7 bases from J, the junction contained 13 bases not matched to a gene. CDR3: CASSLSGLAGGDGNEQFF. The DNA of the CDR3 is TGTGCCAGCAGCTTAAGCGGACTAGCGGGAGGAGACGGGAATGAGCAGTTCTTC.

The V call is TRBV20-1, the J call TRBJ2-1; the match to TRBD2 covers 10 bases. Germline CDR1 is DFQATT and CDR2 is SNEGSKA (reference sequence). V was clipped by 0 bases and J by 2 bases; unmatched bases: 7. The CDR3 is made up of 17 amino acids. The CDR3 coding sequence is TGCAGTGCTAGAGATCCCCTAGCGGGAGTCCCCTACAATGAGCAGTTCTTC. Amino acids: CSARDPLAGVPYNEQFF.

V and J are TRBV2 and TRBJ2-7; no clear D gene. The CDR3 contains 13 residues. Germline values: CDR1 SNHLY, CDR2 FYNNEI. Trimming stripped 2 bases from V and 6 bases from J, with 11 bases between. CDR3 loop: CASSERVLGEQYF. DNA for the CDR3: TGTGCCAGCAGTGAACGGGTTTTGGGCGAGCAGTACTTC.

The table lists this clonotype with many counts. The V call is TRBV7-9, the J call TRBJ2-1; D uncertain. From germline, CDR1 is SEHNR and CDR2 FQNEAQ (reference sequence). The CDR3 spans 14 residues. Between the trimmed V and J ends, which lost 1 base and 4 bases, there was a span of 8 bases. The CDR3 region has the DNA TGTGCCAGCAGCTTAGAACAGATATACAATGAGCAGTTCTTC. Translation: CASSLEQIYNEQFF.

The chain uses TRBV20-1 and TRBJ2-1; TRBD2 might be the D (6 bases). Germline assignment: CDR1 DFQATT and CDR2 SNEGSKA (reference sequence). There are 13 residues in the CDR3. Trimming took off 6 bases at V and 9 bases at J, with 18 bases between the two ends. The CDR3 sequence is CSAARLGSGEQFF. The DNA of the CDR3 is TGCAGTGCAGCAAGACTAGGTTCAGGTGAGCAGTTCTTC.

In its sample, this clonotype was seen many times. The chain's CDR3 is CSARDHTSGRALANTGELFF. The CDR3 nucleotides read TGCAGTGCTAGAGATCACACTAGCGGGCGTGCTCTGGCGAACACCGGGGAGCTGTTTTTT. This sequence joins TRBV20-1 and TRBJ2-2; TRBD2 matches 9 bases. Trimming at V came to 0 bases and at J to 0 bases, leaving 14 bases not matched to a gene. The CDR3 is 20 residues long. Per germline, CDR1 DFQATT and CDR2 SNEGSKA (reference sequence).

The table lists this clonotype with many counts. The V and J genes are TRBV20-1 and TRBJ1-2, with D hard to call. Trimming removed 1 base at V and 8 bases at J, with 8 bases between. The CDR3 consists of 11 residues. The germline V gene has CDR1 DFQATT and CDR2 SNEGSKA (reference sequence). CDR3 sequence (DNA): TGCAGTGCTAGAGGATTCGGGGGCTACACCTTC. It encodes CSARGFGGYTF.

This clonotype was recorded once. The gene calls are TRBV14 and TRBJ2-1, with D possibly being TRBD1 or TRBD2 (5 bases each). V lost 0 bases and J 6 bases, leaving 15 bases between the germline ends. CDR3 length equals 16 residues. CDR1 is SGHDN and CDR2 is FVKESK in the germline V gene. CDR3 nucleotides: TGTGCCAGCAGCCAAGAACCCTCGGGGCTTTTCAATGAGCAGTTCTTC. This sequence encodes CASSQEPSGLFNEQFF.

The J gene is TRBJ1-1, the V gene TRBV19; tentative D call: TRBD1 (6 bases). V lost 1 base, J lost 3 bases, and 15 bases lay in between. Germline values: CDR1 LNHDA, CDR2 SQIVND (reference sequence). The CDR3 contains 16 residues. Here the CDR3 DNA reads TGTGCCAGTAGTATAGCTTTGCGGGGGCTGGACACTGAAGCTTTCTTT. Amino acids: CASSIALRGLDTEAFF.

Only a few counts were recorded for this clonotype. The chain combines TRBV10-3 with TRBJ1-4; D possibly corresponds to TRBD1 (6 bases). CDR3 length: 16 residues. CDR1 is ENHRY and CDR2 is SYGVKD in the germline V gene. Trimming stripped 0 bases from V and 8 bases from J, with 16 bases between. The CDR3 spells CAISESNPGAGEKLFF. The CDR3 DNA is TGTGCCATCAGTGAGTCTAACCCGGGGGCAGGAGAAAAACTGTTTTTT.

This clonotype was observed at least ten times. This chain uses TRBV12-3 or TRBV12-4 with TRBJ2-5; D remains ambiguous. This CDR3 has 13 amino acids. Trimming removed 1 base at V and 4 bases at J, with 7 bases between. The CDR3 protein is CASSLGHGETQYF. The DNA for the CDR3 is TGTGCCAGCAGTTTAGGTCACGGAGAGACCCAGTACTTC.

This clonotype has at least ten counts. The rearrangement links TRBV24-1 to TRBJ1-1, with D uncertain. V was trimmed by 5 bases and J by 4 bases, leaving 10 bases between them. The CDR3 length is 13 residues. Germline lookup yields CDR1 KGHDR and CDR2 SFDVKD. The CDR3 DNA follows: TGTGCCACCAGTGGCTCACCCAGCACTGAAGCTTTCTTT. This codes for CATSGSPSTEAFF.

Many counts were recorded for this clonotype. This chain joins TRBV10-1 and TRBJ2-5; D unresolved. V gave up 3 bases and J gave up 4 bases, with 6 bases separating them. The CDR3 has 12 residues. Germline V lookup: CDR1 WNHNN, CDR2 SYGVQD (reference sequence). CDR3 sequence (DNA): TGCGCCAGCAGTGATGGCAGAGAGACCCAGTACTTC. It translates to CASSDGRETQYF.

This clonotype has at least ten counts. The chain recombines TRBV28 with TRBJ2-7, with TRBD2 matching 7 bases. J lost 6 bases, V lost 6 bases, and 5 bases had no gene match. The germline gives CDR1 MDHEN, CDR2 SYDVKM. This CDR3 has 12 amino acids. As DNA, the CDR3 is TGTGCCAGCAGCGAAGCGGGGCGCGAGCAGTACTTC. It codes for CASSEAGREQYF.

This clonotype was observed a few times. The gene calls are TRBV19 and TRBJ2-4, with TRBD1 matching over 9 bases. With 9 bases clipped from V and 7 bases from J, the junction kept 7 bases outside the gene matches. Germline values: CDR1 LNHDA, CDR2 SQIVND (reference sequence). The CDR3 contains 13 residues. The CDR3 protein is CARVQGAWNIQYF. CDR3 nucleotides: TGTGCCAGAGTACAGGGGGCGTGGAACATTCAGTACTTC. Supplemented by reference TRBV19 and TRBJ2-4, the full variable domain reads DGGITQSPKYLFRKEGQNVTLSCEQNLNHDAMYWYRQDPGQGLRLIYYSQIVNDFQKGDIAEGYSVSREKKESFPLTVTSAQKNPTAFYLCARVQGAWNIQYFGAGTRLSVL.

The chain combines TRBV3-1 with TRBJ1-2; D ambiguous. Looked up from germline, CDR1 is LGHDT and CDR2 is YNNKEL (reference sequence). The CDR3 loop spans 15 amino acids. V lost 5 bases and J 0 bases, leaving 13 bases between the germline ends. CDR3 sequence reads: CASSSPWTSNYGYTF. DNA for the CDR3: TGTGCCAGCAGCTCGCCTTGGACTTCTAACTATGGCTACACCTTC.

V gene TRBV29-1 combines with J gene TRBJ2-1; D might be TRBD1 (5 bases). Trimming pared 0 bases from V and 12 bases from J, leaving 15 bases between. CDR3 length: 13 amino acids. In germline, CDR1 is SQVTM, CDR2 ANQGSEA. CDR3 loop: CSVEDRADTGQFF. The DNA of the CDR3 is TGCAGCGTTGAAGATCGGGCGGATACAGGGCAGTTCTTC.

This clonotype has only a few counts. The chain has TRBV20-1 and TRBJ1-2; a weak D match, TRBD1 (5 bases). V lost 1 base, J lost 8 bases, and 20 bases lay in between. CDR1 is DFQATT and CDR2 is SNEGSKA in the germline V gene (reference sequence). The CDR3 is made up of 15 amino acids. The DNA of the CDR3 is TGCAGTGCTAGAGGGTCGGAAGGGGCCGTAAGCGGCTACACCTTC. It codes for CSARGSEGAVSGYTF.

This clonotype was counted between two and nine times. This chain's CDR3 is CASSLKRGPQETQYF. In DNA, the CDR3 is TGTGCCAGCAGCTTAAAGCGGGGACCGCAAGAGACCCAGTACTTC. This rearrangement joins TRBV7-3 to TRBJ2-5; 7 bases fit TRBD2. V lost 1 base and J lost 2; bases outside the gene matches: 4. The CDR3 runs to 15 residues. The germline CDR1 and CDR2 sequences are SGHTA and FQGTGA.

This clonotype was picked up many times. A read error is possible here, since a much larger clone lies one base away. CDR3 region: CASSVAGYEQYF. The CDR3 nucleotides are TGTGCCAGCAGCGTAGCTGGCTACGAGCAGTACTTC. The rearrangement joins TRBV9 to TRBJ2-7; the D is unclear. The germline gives CDR1 SGDLS, CDR2 YYNGEE. V dropped 0 bases and J dropped 3 bases, with 4 bases sitting between them. The CDR3 sequence is 12 residues long. Drawing the rest from reference TRBV9 and TRBJ2-7, the complete variable domain is DSGVTQTPKHLITATGQRVTLRCSPRSGDLSVYWYQQSLDQGLQFLIQYYNGEERAKGNILERFSAQQFPDLHSELNLSSLELGDSALYFCASSVAGYEQYFGPGTRLTVT.

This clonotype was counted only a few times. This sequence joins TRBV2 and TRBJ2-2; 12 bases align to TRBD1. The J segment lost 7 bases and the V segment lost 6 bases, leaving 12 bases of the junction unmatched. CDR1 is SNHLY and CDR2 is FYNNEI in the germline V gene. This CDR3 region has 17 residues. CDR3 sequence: CASRTTPGQGAVGELFF. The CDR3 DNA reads TGTGCCAGCAGAACAACCCCGGGACAGGGGGCCGTCGGGGAGCTGTTTTTT.

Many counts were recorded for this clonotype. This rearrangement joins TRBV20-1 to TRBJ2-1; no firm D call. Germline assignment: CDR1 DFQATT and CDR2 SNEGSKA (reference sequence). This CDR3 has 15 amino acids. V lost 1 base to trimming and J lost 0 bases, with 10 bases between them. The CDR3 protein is CSARAAKSSYNEQFF. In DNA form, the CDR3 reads TGCAGTGCTAGAGCCGCTAAGAGCTCCTACAATGAGCAGTTCTTC.

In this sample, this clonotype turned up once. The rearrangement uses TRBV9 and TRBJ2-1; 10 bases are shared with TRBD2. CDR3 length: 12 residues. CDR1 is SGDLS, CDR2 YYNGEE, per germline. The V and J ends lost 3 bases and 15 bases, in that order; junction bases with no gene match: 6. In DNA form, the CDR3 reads TGTGCCAGCAGCGGGGGGACTAGCGAAGCGTTCTTC. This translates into CASSGGTSEAFF.

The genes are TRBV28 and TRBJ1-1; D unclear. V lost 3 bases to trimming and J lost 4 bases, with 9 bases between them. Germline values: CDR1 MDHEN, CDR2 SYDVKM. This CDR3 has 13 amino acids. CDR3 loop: CASSLLQTTEAFF. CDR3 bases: TGTGCCAGCAGTTTGTTACAGACCACTGAAGCTTTCTTT.

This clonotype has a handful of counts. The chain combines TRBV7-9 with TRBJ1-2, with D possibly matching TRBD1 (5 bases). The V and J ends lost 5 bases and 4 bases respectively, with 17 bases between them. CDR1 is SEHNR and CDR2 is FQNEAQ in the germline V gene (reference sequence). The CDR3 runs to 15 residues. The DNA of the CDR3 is TGTGCCAGCAGCCCAAGGGGACGGGACCTCTATGGCTACACCTTC. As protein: CASSPRGRDLYGYTF.

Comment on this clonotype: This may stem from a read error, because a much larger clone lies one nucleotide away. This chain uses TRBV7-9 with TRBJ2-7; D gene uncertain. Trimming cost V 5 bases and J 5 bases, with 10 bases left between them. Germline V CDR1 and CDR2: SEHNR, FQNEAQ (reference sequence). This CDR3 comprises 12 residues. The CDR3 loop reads CASSQDWNEQYF. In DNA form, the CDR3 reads TGTGCCAGCAGCCAAGATTGGAACGAGCAGTACTTC.

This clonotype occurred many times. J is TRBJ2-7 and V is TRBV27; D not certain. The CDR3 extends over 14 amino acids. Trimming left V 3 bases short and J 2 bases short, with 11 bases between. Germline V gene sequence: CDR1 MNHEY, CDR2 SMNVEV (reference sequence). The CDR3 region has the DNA TGTGCCAGCAGTTTCTCCGTTGGCCCCTACGAGCAGTACTTC. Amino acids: CASSFSVGPYEQYF.

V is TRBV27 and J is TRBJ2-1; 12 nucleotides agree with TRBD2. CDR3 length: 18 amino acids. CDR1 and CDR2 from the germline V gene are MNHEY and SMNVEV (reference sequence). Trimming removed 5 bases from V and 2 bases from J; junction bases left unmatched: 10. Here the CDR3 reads CASSQSGTSGLTYNEQFF. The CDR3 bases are TGTGCCAGCAGTCAATCCGGGACTAGCGGGCTCACCTACAATGAGCAGTTCTTC.